This paragraph covers one T cell receptor beta chain sequence. This specimen belongs to a study of cytomegalovirus exposure and HLA in healthy donors. A multiplex PCR was run with 60 Vbeta primers and 13 Jbeta primers. Sequencing was performed with immunoSEQ multiplex PCR; in TCRdb, only in-frame clones are kept and a portion is missing. Of some 130,000 clones listed, approximately 80% are singletons. The CDR3 runs to 14 residues. Germline trimming cut 5 bases from V and 0 bases from J; bases unmatched to any gene: 3. In germline, CDR1 is SGHDT, CDR2 YYEEEE. V is TRBV5-6 and J is TRBJ2-7; TRBD1 aligns across 9 bases. The clonotype comes from a male donor in good health and CMV-seronegative. The sample consisted of PBMCs. CDR3: CASRRQGGSYEQYF. For the CDR3, the DNA is TGTGCCAGCAGGCGACAGGGGGGCTCCTACGAGCAGTACTTC.